The clone carrying this T cell receptor (beta chain) showed up many times. As yet, its antigen is unknown. This entry comes from a study of neurological immune-mediated disorders. The study's findings and limits: It was HTLV-1-associated myelopathy that showed the most TCR clonal expansion, while multiple sclerosis showed the least, falling below healthy controls.

TCRdb ran MiXCR on the 5' RACE reads and lists one entry per CDR3 protein. The table has around 70,000 distinct CDR3 sequences, 5.2% seen once. This sequence was found in a woman between 25 and 40 years old with multiple sclerosis. What was sequenced was PBMCs.

The CDR3 sequence is CSAETRSPNEQFF. The CDR3 bases are TGCAGTGCTGAGACTAGAAGCCCCAATGAGCAGTTCTTC. The chain links TRBV20-1 to TRBJ2-1; TRBD2 might be the D (6 bases). V dropped 5 bases and J dropped 6 bases, with 14 bases sitting between them. Germline V gene data show CDR1 as DFQATT and CDR2 as SNEGSKA (reference sequence). This CDR3 comprises 13 residues.